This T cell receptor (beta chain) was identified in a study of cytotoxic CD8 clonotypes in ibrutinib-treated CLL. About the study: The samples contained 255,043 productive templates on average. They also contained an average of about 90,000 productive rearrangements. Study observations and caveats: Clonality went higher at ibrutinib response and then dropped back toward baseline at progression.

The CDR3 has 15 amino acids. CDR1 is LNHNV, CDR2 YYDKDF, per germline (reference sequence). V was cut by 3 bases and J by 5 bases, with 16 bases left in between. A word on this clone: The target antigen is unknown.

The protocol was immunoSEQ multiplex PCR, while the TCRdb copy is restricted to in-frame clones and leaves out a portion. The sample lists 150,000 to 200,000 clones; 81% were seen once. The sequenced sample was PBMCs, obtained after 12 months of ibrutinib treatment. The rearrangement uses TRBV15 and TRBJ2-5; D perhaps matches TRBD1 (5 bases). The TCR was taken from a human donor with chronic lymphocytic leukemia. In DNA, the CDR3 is TGTGCCACCAGCAGGACGGACAACCCTCGGGAGACCCAGTACTTC. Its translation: CATSRTDNPRETQYF.